This TCR beta chain was recovered during a study of cytomegalovirus exposure and HLA in healthy donors. With 4 bases clipped from V and 0 bases from J, the junction kept 0 bases outside the gene matches. The length of the CDR3 is 15 residues. Per the germline V gene, CDR1 is LNHDA and CDR2 is SQIVND (reference sequence). The PCR made use of 60 Vbeta and 13 Jbeta primers. The repertoire was sequenced with immunoSEQ multiplex PCR; TCRdb's copy has only in-frame clones and lacks some. Of over 120,000 clones listed, around 79% are singletons. This chain connects TRBV19 to TRBJ2-2; 9 nucleotides agree with TRBD1. The source material was PBMCs. This receptor was identified in a male donor in good health and CMV-seronegative. CDR3 nucleotides: TGTGCCAGTAGTAGGGACAGGGCGAACACCGGGGAGCTGTTTTTT. The encoded protein is CASSRDRANTGELFF.